Below are 17 T cell receptor beta chains sequenced from a single sample in a study of cytomegalovirus exposure and HLA in healthy donors. Researchers ran the PCR with 60 Vbeta and 13 Jbeta primers. The assay was immunoSEQ multiplex PCR, and TCRdb's table has in-frame clones only and misses some. The sample consists of under 200,000 clones, 80% of them appearing once. Sequenced material: PBMCs. The receptors were gathered from a man aged 35 to 55 in good health and CMV-seronegative.

V is TRBV10-1 and J is TRBJ2-3, with a tentative D call TRBD2 (5 bases). The CDR3 totals 16 residues. V lost 3 bases to trimming and J lost 1 base, with 14 bases between them. Germline CDR1 is WNHNN and CDR2 is SYGVQD (reference sequence). The CDR3 bases are TGCGCCAGCAGTGACAGCCCTCGGGAACGCACAGATACGCAGTATTTT. This translates into CASSDSPRERTDTQYF.

This clone has a single count. The J gene is TRBJ1-1, the V gene TRBV7-9; 8 bases agree with TRBD1. Germline assignment: CDR1 SEHNR and CDR2 FQNEAQ (reference sequence). Trimming took 1 base from V and 7 from J; bases not matched to a gene: 5. This CDR3 comprises 14 residues. CDR3 DNA sequence: TGTGCCAGCAGCTTAGAACGGACAGGGTTTGAAGCTTTCTTT. This gives the protein CASSLERTGFEAFF. Based on the CDR3 plus reference TRBV7-9 and TRBJ1-1, the full variable domain is DTGVSQNPRHKITKRGQNVTFRCDPISEHNRLYWYRQTLGQGPEFLTYFQNEAQLEKSRLLSDRFSAERPKGSFSTLEIQRTEQGDSAMYLCASSLERTGFEAFFGQGTRLTVV.

V is TRBV9 and J is TRBJ2-3, with TRBD2 matching over 8 bases. This CDR3 spans 15 amino acids. Germline V gene data show CDR1 as SGDLS and CDR2 as YYNGEE. The ends lost 7 bases at V and 4 bases at J; junction bases unmatched: 11. This CDR3 reads CASGGGTSASDTQYF. In nucleotides, the CDR3 is TGTGCCAGCGGAGGCGGGACTAGTGCCTCAGATACGCAGTATTTT.

V gene TRBV5-1 combines with J gene TRBJ1-2; 8 bases map to TRBD1. The length of the CDR3 is 17 residues. Germline assignment: CDR1 SGHRS and CDR2 YFSETQ. Trimming cost V 4 bases and J 2 bases; bases outside gene matches: 13. The CDR3 coding sequence is TGCGCCAGCAGCCTCGGACAGGGAGCCTTGGGCAACTATGGCTACACCTTC. Translated, it gives CASSLGQGALGNYGYTF. The entire variable domain, with the rest obtained from reference TRBV5-1 and TRBJ1-2, is as follows: KAGVTQTPRYLIKTRGQQVTLSCSPISGHRSVSWYQQTPGQGLQFLFEYFSETQRNKGNFPGRFSGRQFSNSRSEMNVSTLELGDSALYLCASSLGQGALGNYGYTFGSGTRLTVV.

Of note for this clone: Other DNA sequences in the same sample also yield this CDR3. V is TRBV19 and J is TRBJ1-2; TRBD1 aligns across 9 bases. This CDR3 spans 13 amino acids. After removal of 6 bases from V and 3 bases from J, the junction contained 2 bases not matched to a gene. The V gene's germline CDR1 is LNHDA and CDR2 SQIVND (reference sequence). For the CDR3, the DNA is TGTGCCAGTAGCCGACAGGGGGACTATGGCTACACCTTC. This sequence encodes CASSRQGDYGYTF. Combining the CDR3 with reference TRBV19 and TRBJ1-2 gives the whole variable domain DGGITQSPKYLFRKEGQNVTLSCEQNLNHDAMYWYRQDPGQGLRLIYYSQIVNDFQKGDIAEGYSVSREKKESFPLTVTSAQKNPTAFYLCASSRQGDYGYTFGSGTRLTVV.

As concerns this clone: At one end the junction does not follow the germline gene, possibly because of a read error. The V and J genes are TRBV7-9 and TRBJ1-1; no clear D. The V gene's germline CDR1 is SEHNR and CDR2 FQNEAQ (reference sequence). This CDR3 has 11 residues. The CDR3, as DNA: TGTTCCAGCAATCGGGTAGCTGAAGCTTTCTTT. Amino acid sequence: CSSNRVAEAFF.

The chain uses TRBV5-6 and TRBJ1-5, with D possibly TRBD1 on 6 matching bases. The CDR3 is 17 residues long. V lost 4 bases, J lost 1 base, and 18 bases lay in between. From germline, CDR1 is SGHDT and CDR2 YYEEEE. The DNA for the CDR3 is TGTGCCAGCAGCATGACAGGCGAGCCTTGGAGCAATCAGCCCCAGCATTTT. This encodes CASSMTGEPWSNQPQHF.

The rearrangement joins TRBV19 to TRBJ2-3; D perhaps matches TRBD2 (6 bases). The germline gives CDR1 LNHDA, CDR2 SQIVND (reference sequence). The CDR3 spans 14 residues. Trimming cost V 3 bases and J 5 bases, with 12 bases left between them. The CDR3 protein is CASSIVEGVDTQYF. Here the CDR3 DNA reads TGTGCCAGTAGTATTGTGGAGGGAGTAGATACGCAGTATTTT. The variable domain in full, completed from reference TRBV19 and TRBJ2-3, reads DGGITQSPKYLFRKEGQNVTLSCEQNLNHDAMYWYRQDPGQGLRLIYYSQIVNDFQKGDIAEGYSVSREKKESFPLTVTSAQKNPTAFYLCASSIVEGVDTQYFGPGTRLTVL.

Comments on this clone: A junction end diverges from the germline sequence, so it may reflect a read error. The chain uses TRBV2 and TRBJ2-7; unclear D gene. The germline V gene has CDR1 SNHLY and CDR2 FYNNEI. CDR3 size: 14 residues. The CDR3 DNA is TGTGCCAGCAGTGAAGAGGTTAGCCTCAACGAGCGGTACTTC. It encodes CASSEEVSLNERYF.

The V gene is TRBV11-2, the J gene TRBJ1-2, with D perhaps TRBD1 (6 bases). The V and J ends lost 2 bases and 2 bases respectively, with 15 bases between them. Per germline, CDR1 SGHAT and CDR2 FQNNGV. CDR3 size: 16 residues. CDR3: CASSLPTRTANYGYTF. Written as DNA, the CDR3 is TGTGCCAGCAGCTTACCCACACGGACAGCCAACTATGGCTACACCTTC.

CDR3 protein: CASSLSSRVTEAFF. The CDR3 bases are TGCGCCAGCAGCTTGAGTTCCAGGGTCACTGAAGCTTTCTTT. V and J are TRBV5-1 and TRBJ1-1, with a weak D call TRBD1 (5 bases). Trimming removed 1 base from V and 4 bases from J, with 11 bases in between. Per germline, CDR1 SGHRS and CDR2 YFSETQ. CDR3 length equals 14 residues.

CDR3 nucleotide sequence: TGCGCCAGCAGCCTTGGTGACAGGGAAGGTCAGCCCCAGCATTTT. Translating gives CASSLGDREGQPQHF. The chain recombines TRBV5-1 with TRBJ1-5; the match to TRBD1 covers 7 bases. The V segment lost 4 bases and the J segment 6 bases; nucleotides outside the gene matches: 10. This CDR3 is 15 amino acids long. Germline V gene sequence: CDR1 SGHRS, CDR2 YFSETQ.

In this sample, this clone turned up once. CDR3 in DNA: TGTGCCAGCAGCCCCGGACCGGGATACACTGAAGCTTTCTTT. Its protein is CASSPGPGYTEAFF. The chain has TRBV7-2 and TRBJ1-1; D not resolved. V was pared by 5 bases and J by 3 bases, with 13 bases between. This CDR3 is built from 14 residues. Germline V lookup: CDR1 SGHTA, CDR2 FQGNSA.

The chain is built from TRBV12-5 and TRBJ2-3; TRBD2 is a possible D gene (5 bases). The V end lost 8 bases, the J end lost 0 bases, and 12 bases lay between the germline ends. Germline CDR1 and CDR2: LGHNT and FRNRAP. There are 14 residues in the CDR3. The chain's CDR3 is CASKRFPSTDTQYF. The CDR3 DNA is TGTGCTAGTAAGCGGTTCCCAAGCACAGATACGCAGTATTTT.

This rearrangement joins TRBV29-1 to TRBJ2-7; D is possibly TRBD2 (5 bases). Germline-derived CDR1 and CDR2 are SQVTM and ANQGSEA. V was clipped by 2 bases and J by 3 bases, with 17 bases between them. This CDR3 comprises 15 residues. CDR3 coding DNA: TGCAGCGTTGAATACTCGCCTGCGGGTCTCTACGAGCAGTACTTC. Residues: CSVEYSPAGLYEQYF.

The V and J genes are TRBV19 and TRBJ1-4; the D gene is possibly TRBD1 (5 bases). This CDR3 is 15 amino acids long. Germline values: CDR1 LNHDA, CDR2 SQIVND (reference sequence). The germline V and J ends were trimmed by 6 bases and 0 bases, with 11 bases remaining between them. CDR3 region: CASRTVDATNEKLFF. In DNA, the CDR3 is TGTGCCAGTAGGACAGTAGATGCAACTAATGAAAAACTGTTTTTT.

This clone was found once. J is TRBJ1-1 and V is TRBV30; 8 positions agree with TRBD1. With 3 bases clipped from V and 0 bases from J, the junction kept 3 bases outside the gene matches. CDR3 length equals 14 residues. Germline V lookup: CDR1 GTSNPN, CDR2 SVGIG (reference sequence). For the CDR3, the DNA is TGTGCCTGGAGCTGGGACAGGATGAACACTGAAGCTTTCTTT. Its protein product is CAWSWDRMNTEAFF. The variable domain in full, completed from reference TRBV30 and TRBJ1-1, reads SQTIHQWPATLVQPVGSPLSLECTVEGTSNPNLYWYRQAAGRGLQLLFYSVGIGQISSEVPQNLSASRPQDRQFILSSKKLLLSDSGFYLCAWSWDRMNTEAFFGQGTRLTVV.